This T cell receptor (beta chain) was captured in a study of CD4 T cells in relation to SARS-CoV-2 and coronaviruses. For the study at large: Shared crossreactive spike epitopes were mapped to their HLA restriction.

Before the COVID-19 pandemic, during about 2010-2019, CD4+ T cells were taken from unexposed donors. Isolation of CD4+ T cells took place after about 9 days in culture. Cells permitting, SARS-CoV-2 S/N and four cold-coronavirus spikes were tested on unexposed-donor CD4+ T cells. Germline values: CDR1 LGHDT, CDR2 YNNKEL (reference sequence). Trimming stripped 4 bases from V and 4 bases from J, with 13 bases between. The CDR3 is made up of 14 amino acids. Sequenced by immunoSEQ multiplex PCR; TCRdb stores in-frame clones only, minus some. Here the sample spans some 19,000 clones, roughly 79% being singletons. This clone was counted a few times. Its antigen remains unidentified.

The TCR originated in a human donor in good health. The chain joins TRBV3-1 (or the pseudogene TRBV3-2) to TRBJ1-2; D is unclear. The sample taken for sequencing was CD4+ T cells from PBMCs, cultured in vitro. CDR3 sequence: CASSPSERGYGYTF. The CDR3 DNA follows: TGTGCCAGCAGCCCAAGCGAGCGGGGCTATGGCTACACCTTC.